This T cell receptor (beta chain) comes out of a study of cytomegalovirus exposure and HLA in healthy donors. Trimming cost V 4 bases and J 2 bases, with 6 bases left between them. Looked up from germline, CDR1 is SQVTM and CDR2 is ANQGSEA. The CDR3 is 11 amino acids. Researchers ran the PCR with 60 Vbeta and 13 Jbeta primers. Clones were read by immunoSEQ multiplex PCR, and TCRdb kept only the in-frame ones, dropping some. The data contain 140,000 to 150,000 clones, approximately 70% of them singletons. This clone was seen just once. The V gene is TRBV29-1, the J gene TRBJ2-7, with D unresolved. Sequencing used PBMCs. The clonotype was recovered from a woman aged 55-70 years in good health and CMV-seropositive. Written as DNA, the CDR3 is TGCAGCGTTGCTAGGACCTACGAGCAGTACTTC. Protein: CSVARTYEQYF.